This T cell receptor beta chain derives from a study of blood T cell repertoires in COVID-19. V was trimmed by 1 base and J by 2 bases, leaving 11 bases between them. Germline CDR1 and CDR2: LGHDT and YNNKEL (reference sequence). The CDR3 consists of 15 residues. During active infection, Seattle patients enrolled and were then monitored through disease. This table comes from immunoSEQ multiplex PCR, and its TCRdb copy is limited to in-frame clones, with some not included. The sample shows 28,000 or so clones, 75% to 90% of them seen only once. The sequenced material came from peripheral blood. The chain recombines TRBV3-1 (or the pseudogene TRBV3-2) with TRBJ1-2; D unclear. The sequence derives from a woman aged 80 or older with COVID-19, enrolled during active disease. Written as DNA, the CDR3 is TGTGCCAGCAGCCAAGTTTCGGGGTTAAACTATGGCTACACCTTC. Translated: CASSQVSGLNYGYTF.